The 3 T cell receptor beta chains listed next were all sequenced from one sample in a study of T cell changes during pregnancy in multiple sclerosis (dated by TCRdb to between 2017 and 2020). Receptor libraries were prepared by the immunoSEQ multiplex PCR assay. As stored in TCRdb, this immuneACCESS dataset retains in-frame rearrangements with V and J assigned. A fraction of the clones does not appear; measured against another copy, unresolved V genes explain less than half of the discrepancy, and the remainder lacks a known reason. Here the sample has 100,000 or so clones; around 94% occur a single time. Approximately 1.6% of the sample is taken by the ten largest. Material: peripheral blood, obtained after pregnancy. The receptors come from a female donor in good health, enrolled as a control in a pregnancy study.

The rearrangement uses TRBV11-2 and TRBJ1-5; D is possibly TRBD1 (5 bases). This CDR3 has 15 amino acids. Germline CDR1 SGHAT, CDR2 FQNNGV. V lost 1 base and J 6 bases, leaving 13 bases between the germline ends. In DNA, the CDR3 is TGTGCCAGCAGCTTAGGAGGGGACTCACGTCAGCCCCAGCATTTT. Its translation: CASSLGGDSRQPQHF.

The chain has TRBV28 and TRBJ1-2; 8 bases agree with TRBD1. Germline V gene lookup returns CDR1 MDHEN and CDR2 SYDVKM. The V gene end was trimmed by 6 bases and the J gene end by 8 bases; junction bases not matched to a gene: 5. The length of the CDR3 is 12 residues. CDR3 protein: CASRAGGWGYTF. DNA for the CDR3: TGTGCCAGCAGGGCAGGGGGCTGGGGCTACACCTTC.

There are a few counts of this clone. The chain employs TRBV7-8 and TRBJ1-1; 7 bases fit TRBD1. Trimming removed 5 bases from V and 8 bases from J; junction bases left unmatched: 8. The CDR3 runs to 13 residues. Germline CDR1 is SGHVS and CDR2 is FQNEAQ. The CDR3 protein is CASSVRDRREAFF. CDR3 DNA: TGTGCCAGCAGCGTCCGGGACAGACGGGAAGCTTTCTTT.